A single sample is the source of the 9 T cell receptor beta chains below, sequenced in a study of blood T cell repertoires in COVID-19. Only in-frame clones appear in the TCRdb table, and some are missing; sequencing was by immunoSEQ multiplex PCR. This table holds roughly 280,000 clones, roughly nine tenths found once. The specimen sequenced was peripheral blood. These receptors came from a man aged 35-49 years with active or convalescent COVID-19.

The chain carries TRBV7-6 and TRBJ2-7, with TRBD1 identical over 7 bases. V shed 5 bases and J 2 bases; nucleotides not matched to a gene: 9. The CDR3 is made up of 15 amino acids. Germline V lookup: CDR1 SGHVS, CDR2 FNYEAQ. The CDR3 region is CASSPGTASPYEQYF. For the CDR3, the DNA is TGTGCCAGCAGCCCCGGGACAGCCTCCCCCTACGAGCAGTACTTC.

This clone was found once. V is TRBV6-5 and J is TRBJ2-2, with D maybe TRBD2 (5 bases). The germline V and J ends were trimmed by 0 bases and 3 bases, with 11 bases remaining between them. CDR1 and CDR2 (germline): MNHEY, SVGAGI. The CDR3 loop spans 16 amino acids. The CDR3, as DNA: TGTGCCAGCAGTTACTCTATTGGAGGAGACACCGGGGAGCTGTTTTTT. It yields the protein CASSYSIGGDTGELFF.

The chain joins TRBV19 to TRBJ2-1, with 10 bases fitting TRBD2. The germline CDR1 and CDR2 sequences are LNHDA and SQIVND (reference sequence). The CDR3 covers 16 residues. Trimming took 6 bases from V and 3 from J; bases not matched to a gene: 8. The CDR3 DNA reads TGTGCCAGTAGCCGCAGAGAGCGGGGGGGCTACAATGAGCAGTTCTTC. It is translated as CASSRRERGGYNEQFF.

This clone has a single count. This chain joins TRBV20-1 and TRBJ1-1; perhaps TRBD1 as D (6 bases). Germline V gene sequence: CDR1 DFQATT, CDR2 SNEGSKA (reference sequence). V dropped 3 bases and J dropped 11 bases, with 16 bases sitting between them. The CDR3 contains 12 residues. The CDR3 loop is CSASWGTRTAFF. The CDR3 nucleotides are TGCAGTGCTAGTTGGGGGACAAGGACGGCTTTCTTT.

The J gene is TRBJ2-7, the V gene TRBV5-5; the match to TRBD2 covers 7 bases. Germline trimming cut 4 bases from V and 5 bases from J; bases unmatched to any gene: 18. CDR3 length: 17 amino acids. From germline, CDR1 is SGHKS and CDR2 YYEKEE (reference sequence). CDR3 amino acids: CASSRLRLAEGRDEQYF. DNA for the CDR3: TGTGCCAGCAGCCGCCTTCGGCTAGCGGAGGGGCGAGACGAGCAGTACTTC.

The CDR3 is CASSQVPGNYEQYF. DNA of the CDR3: TGCGCCAGCAGCCAAGTTCCAGGTAACTACGAGCAGTACTTC. The chain combines TRBV4-1 with TRBJ2-7; D ambiguous. Trimming pared 1 base from V and 3 bases from J, leaving 10 bases between. The CDR3 loop spans 14 amino acids. Germline assignment: CDR1 MGHRA and CDR2 YSYEKL.

On this clone itself: At the DNA level, this CDR3 is encoded by other sequences in the same sample as well. In DNA, the CDR3 is TGCGCCAGCAGCTTGGACGGTAGAGATAATGAAAAACTGTTTTTT. Its protein is CASSLDGRDNEKLFF. The chain has TRBV5-1 and TRBJ1-4; no clear D. V was trimmed by 0 bases and J by 4 bases, leaving 10 bases between them. This CDR3 is built from 15 residues. CDR1 and CDR2 (germline): SGHRS, YFSETQ.

This chain joins TRBV11-2 and TRBJ2-1, with D possibly being TRBD1 (5 bases). This CDR3 has 13 residues. The ends were cut back, 3 bases at V and 4 bases at J, with 7 bases in the middle. CDR1 is SGHAT, CDR2 FQNNGV, per germline. The CDR3 region has the DNA TGTGCCAGCAGCTTTGACAGTTACAATGAGCAGTTCTTC. Encoded protein: CASSFDSYNEQFF.

This clone came up a few times. The DNA of the CDR3 is TGTGCCAGCAGTTCCCCCAGAGGTACCTACGAGCAGTACTTC. This translates into CASSSPRGTYEQYF. The chain uses TRBV27 and TRBJ2-7; D not resolved. CDR3 size: 14 residues. Deletions cut 4 bases from V and 2 bases from J, with 12 bases between. Germline V gives CDR1 MNHEY, CDR2 SMNVEV (reference sequence).